The rows below give T cell receptor beta chains drawn from one sample of a study of blood T cell repertoires in COVID-19. The data were produced by immunoSEQ multiplex PCR, yet TCRdb's version contains in-frame clones alone and is incomplete. The data contain about 200,000 clones, 82% of them singletons. Specimen: peripheral blood. The source of these receptors is a woman aged 60-70 years with COVID-19, enrolled during active disease. Both conserved end residues are part of each CDR3. A D gene is named only where the DNA matches it firmly. Size is omitted from some rows. Given values are once, few, many or a class for expanded clones.

J gene,V gene,clone size,D gene,CDR3 DNA,CDR3 protein
TRBJ2-3,TRBV28,.,.,TGTGCCAGCAGTTTATTATCCTTGAGCACAGATACGCAGTATTTT,CASSLLSLSTDTQYF
TRBJ2-2,TRBV7-3,.,TRBD1,TGTGCCAGCAGCACAGCCGGGACAGGTCCCGGGGAGCTGTTTTTT,CASSTAGTGPGELFF
TRBJ1-3,TRBV4-1,few,.,TGCGCCAGCAGCCAAGGACCGCAGGGGCGAACATCTGGAAACACCATATATTTT,CASSQGPQGRTSGNTIYF
TRBJ1-2,TRBV4-3,.,.,TGCGCCAGCAGCCGACTGACAGGAGACGGCTACACCTTC,CASSRLTGDGYTF
TRBJ1-5,TRBV10-2,.,.,TGCGCCAGCAGGGGGGGAACTAGCAATCAGCCCCAGCATTTT,CASRGGTSNQPQHF
TRBJ2-7,TRBV7-6,.,.,TGTGCCAGCAGCCGCACCGACTACTACGAGCAGTACTTC,CASSRTDYYEQYF
TRBJ1-1,TRBV5-1,.,TRBD1,TGCGCCAGCATGGGGCCGGGACAGGGAAACACTGAAGCTTTCTTT,CASMGPGQGNTEAFF
TRBJ2-1,TRBV28,.,TRBD2,TGTGCCAGCAGTTTATCCTGGGGACTAGCGGGAGGGGTTGAGCAGTTCTTC,CASSLSWGLAGGVEQFF
TRBJ2-6,TRBV28,.,.,TGTGCCAGCATCCCAGGGGGGACAGTCACCGGGGCCAACGTCCTGACTTTC,CASIPGGTVTGANVLTF
TRBJ2-1,TRBV5-1,.,.,TGCGCCAGCAGCTTGCCCGGCAATGAGCAGTTCTTC,CASSLPGNEQFF
TRBJ1-4,TRBV5-4,.,.,TGTGCCAGCAGCTCGGGGGGACTGGACAGCTTGAATGAAAAACTGTTTTTT,CASSSGGLDSLNEKLFF
TRBJ1-2,TRBV6-4,.,.,TGTGCCAGCAGGAACGACGGGAGGGGAGGCTACACCTTC,CASRNDGRGGYTF
TRBJ2-4,TRBV11-2,.,.,TGTGCCAGCAGCTTAAGGAGTTCCGCGGGACAGCTAGCCAAAAACATTCAGTACTTC,CASSLRSSAGQLAKNIQYF